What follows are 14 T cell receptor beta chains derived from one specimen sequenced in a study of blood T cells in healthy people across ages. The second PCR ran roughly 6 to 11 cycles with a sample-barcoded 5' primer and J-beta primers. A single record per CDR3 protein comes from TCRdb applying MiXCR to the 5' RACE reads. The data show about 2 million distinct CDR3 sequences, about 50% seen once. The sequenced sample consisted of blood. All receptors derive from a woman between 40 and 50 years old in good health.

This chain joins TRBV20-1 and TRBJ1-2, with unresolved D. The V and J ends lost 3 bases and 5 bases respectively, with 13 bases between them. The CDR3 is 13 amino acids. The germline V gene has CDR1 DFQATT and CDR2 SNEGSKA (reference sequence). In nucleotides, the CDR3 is TGCAGTGCTAGTCCAGGATTTAGATATGGCTACACCTTC. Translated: CSASPGFRYGYTF.

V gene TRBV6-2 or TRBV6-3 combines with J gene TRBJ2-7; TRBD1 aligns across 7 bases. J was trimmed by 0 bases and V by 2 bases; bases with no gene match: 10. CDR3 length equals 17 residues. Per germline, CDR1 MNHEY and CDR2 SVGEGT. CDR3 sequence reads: CASSYGTELLSSYEQYF. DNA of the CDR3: TGTGCCAGCAGTTACGGGACAGAGTTGTTGAGCTCCTACGAGCAGTACTTC.

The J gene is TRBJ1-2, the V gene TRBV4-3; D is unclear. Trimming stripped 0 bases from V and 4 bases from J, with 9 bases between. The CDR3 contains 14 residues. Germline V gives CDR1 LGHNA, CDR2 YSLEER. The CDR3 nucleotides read TGCGCCAGCAGCCAAGATTCTATAGGCTATGGCTACACCTTC. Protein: CASSQDSIGYGYTF.

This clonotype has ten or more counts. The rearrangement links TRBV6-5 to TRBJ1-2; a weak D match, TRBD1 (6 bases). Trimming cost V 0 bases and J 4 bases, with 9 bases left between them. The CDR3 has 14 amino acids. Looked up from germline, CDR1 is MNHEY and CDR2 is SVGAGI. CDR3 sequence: CASSYSGQSYGYTF. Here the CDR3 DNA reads TGTGCCAGCAGTTACTCCGGACAGAGCTATGGCTACACCTTC.

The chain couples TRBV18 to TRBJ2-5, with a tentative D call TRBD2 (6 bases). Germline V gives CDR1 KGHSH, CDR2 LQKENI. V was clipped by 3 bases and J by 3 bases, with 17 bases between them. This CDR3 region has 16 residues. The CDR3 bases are TGTGCCAGCTCACCGCTGGGGGGTAGCGGAGAAGAGACCCAGTACTTC. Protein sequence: CASSPLGGSGEETQYF. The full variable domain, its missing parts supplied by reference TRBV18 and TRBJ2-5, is NAGVMQNPRHLVRRRGQEARLRCSPMKGHSHVYWYRQLPEEGLKFMVYLQKENIIDESGMPKERFSAEFPKEGPSILRIQQVVRGDSAAYFCASSPLGGSGEETQYFGPGTRLLVL.

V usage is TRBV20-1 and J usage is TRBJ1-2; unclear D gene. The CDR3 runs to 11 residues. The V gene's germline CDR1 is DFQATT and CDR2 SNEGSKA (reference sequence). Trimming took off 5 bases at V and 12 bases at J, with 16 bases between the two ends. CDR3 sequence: CSAPRSPSNTF. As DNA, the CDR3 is TGCAGTGCTCCGAGGTCCCCTAGTAACACCTTC.

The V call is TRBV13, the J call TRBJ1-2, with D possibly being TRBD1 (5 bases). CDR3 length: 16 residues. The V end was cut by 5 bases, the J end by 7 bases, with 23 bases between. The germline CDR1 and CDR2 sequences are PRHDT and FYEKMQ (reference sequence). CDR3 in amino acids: CASSPRDEVDRFGYTF. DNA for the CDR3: TGTGCCAGCAGCCCCAGGGACGAGGTAGACCGTTTTGGCTACACCTTC.

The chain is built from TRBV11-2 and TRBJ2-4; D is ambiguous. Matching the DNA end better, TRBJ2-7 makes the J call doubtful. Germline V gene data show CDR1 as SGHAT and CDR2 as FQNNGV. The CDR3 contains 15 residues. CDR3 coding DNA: TGTGCCAGCAGCTTAGGCCCCAACGTTCTCAACGAGCAGTACTTC. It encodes CASSLGPNVLNEQYF.

The CDR3 loop reads CASSLETGVEAFF. Written as DNA, the CDR3 is TGTGCCAGCAGCTTAGAGACAGGGGTTGAAGCTTTCTTT. The chain joins TRBV7-9 to TRBJ1-1; TRBD1 matches 8 bases. The ends lost 1 base at V and 7 bases at J; junction bases unmatched: 2. The CDR3 runs 13 residues. Germline V gives CDR1 SEHNR, CDR2 FQNEAQ (reference sequence).

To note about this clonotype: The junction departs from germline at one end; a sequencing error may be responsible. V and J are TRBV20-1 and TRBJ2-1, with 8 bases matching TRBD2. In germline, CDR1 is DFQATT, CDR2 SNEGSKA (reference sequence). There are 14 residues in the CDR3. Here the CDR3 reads CSARSGGTYNERFF. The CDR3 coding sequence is TGCAGTGCTAGGAGCGGGGGCACCTACAATGAGCGGTTCTTC.

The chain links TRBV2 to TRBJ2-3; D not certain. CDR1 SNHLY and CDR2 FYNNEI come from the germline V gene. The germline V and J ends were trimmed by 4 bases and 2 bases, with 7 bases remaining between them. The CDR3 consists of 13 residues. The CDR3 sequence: CASSGTTTDTQYF. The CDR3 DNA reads TGTGCCAGCAGTGGTACTACCACAGATACGCAGTATTTT.

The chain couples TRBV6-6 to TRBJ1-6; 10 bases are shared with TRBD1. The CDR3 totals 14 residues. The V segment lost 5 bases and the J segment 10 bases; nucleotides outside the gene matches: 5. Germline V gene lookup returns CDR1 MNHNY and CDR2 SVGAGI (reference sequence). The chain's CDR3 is CASSLRDRGSPLHF. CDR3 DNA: TGTGCCAGCAGTCTGAGGGACAGGGGATCACCCCTCCACTTT.

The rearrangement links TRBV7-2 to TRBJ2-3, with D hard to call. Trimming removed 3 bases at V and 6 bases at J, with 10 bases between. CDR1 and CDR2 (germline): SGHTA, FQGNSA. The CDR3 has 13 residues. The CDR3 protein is CASSLYFGDTQYF. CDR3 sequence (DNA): TGTGCCAGCAGCTTGTACTTCGGGGATACGCAGTATTTT.

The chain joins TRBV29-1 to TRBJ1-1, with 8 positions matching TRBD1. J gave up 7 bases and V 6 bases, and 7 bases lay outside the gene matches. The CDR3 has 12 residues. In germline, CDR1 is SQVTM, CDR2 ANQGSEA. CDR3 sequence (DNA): TGCAGCGTAGCCAGGGGGCAATTTGAAGCTTTCTTT. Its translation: CSVARGQFEAFF.